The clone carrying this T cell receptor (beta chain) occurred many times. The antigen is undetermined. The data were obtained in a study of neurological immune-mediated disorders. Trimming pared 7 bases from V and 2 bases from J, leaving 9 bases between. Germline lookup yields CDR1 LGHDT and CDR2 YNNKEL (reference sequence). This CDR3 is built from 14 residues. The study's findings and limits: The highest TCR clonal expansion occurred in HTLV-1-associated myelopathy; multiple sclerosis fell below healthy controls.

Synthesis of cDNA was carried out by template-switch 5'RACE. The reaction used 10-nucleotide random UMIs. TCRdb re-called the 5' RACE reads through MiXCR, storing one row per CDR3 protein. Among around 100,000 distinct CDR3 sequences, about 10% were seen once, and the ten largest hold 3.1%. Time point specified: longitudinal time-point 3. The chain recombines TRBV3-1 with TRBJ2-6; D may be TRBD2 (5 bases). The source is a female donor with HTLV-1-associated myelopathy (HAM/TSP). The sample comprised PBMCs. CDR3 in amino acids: CASTGNTGANVLTF. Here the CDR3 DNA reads TGTGCCAGCACGGGAAACACTGGGGCCAACGTCCTGACTTTC.